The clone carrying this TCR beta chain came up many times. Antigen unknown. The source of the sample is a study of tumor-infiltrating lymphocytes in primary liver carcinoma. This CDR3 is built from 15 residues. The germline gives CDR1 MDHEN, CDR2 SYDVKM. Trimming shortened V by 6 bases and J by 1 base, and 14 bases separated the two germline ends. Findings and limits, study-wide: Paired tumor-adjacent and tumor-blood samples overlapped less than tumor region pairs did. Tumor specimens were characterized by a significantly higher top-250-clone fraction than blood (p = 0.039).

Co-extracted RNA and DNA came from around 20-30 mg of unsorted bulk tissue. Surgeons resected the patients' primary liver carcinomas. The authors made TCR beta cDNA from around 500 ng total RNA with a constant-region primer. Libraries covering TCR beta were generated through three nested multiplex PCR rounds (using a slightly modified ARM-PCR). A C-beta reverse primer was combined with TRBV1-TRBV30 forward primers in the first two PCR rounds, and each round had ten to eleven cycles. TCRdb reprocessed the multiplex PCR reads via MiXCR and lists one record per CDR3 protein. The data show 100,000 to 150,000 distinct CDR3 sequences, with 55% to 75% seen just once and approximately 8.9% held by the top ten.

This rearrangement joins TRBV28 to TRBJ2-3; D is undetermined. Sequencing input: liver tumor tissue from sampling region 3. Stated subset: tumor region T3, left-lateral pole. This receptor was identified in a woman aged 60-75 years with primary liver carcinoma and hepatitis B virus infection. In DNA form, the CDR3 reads TGTGCCAGCAGCGTACCGGGCCGCGGCACAGATACGCAGTATTTT. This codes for CASSVPGRGTDTQYF.